This T cell receptor (beta chain) was sequenced for a study of T cell repertoires in ileal Crohn's disease (dated by TCRdb to about 2019). Study-wide context: The median duration of disease was around 8 years, and at the time of surgery approximately 33% of patients were active smokers. A Rutgeerts score higher than i0 was the definition used for endoscopic postoperative recurrence. The study was conducted in parallel with a multicentre cohort built to find predictors of early endoscopic recurrence after ileocolonic resection. A prospective multicentre cohort supplied the 57 Crohn's disease patients whose TCR repertoires were analysed. About half of the patients received postoperative therapy: under 13 received thiopurines and around 20 received anti-TNF agents. Five hundred nanograms of biopsy DNA per sample were submitted for commercial TCRB immunosequencing. Every patient underwent surgery because of a complication, which was stricturing disease in around 61% of cases and penetrating disease in approximately 40%. A total of roughly 170 mucosal samples from around 57 patients were sequenced, collected from several sites on the surgical specimen and at postoperative endoscopy. MI samples were biopsies from the proximal margin of the surgical specimen.

Reading the germline V gene gives CDR1 MDHEN and CDR2 SYDVKM. Its CDR3 holds 13 amino acids, cysteine through phenylalanine. The DNA shown is the 39-base CDR3, in frame from base 1. V and J are trimmed by 6 bases and 7 bases, and the gene matches miss 8 bases of the junction. What the research found in general, with its limitations: Compared with CD4 T cells, sorted CD8 T cells held more high-frequency clones, which suggests that the mucosal expansions were mostly CD8. Mucosal CD4 and CD8 T cells were sorted and sequenced only in a subgroup of patients, whose size was not stated. A significantly higher proportion of clonal expansions was observed in active smokers at surgery than in non-smokers (25.9% vs 17.9%, p=0.02). Endoscopic recurrence was linked to a higher percentage of high-frequency clones at surgery, and recurrence occurred in every patient whose clonality exceeded 26.8% (18/57).

Library preparation employed the immunoSEQ multiplex PCR assay. Adaptive Biotechnology amplified the CDR3 regions from genomic DNA with a two-step multiplex PCR designed to control amplification bias. In the first PCR, primers covered every V and J gene segment, and in the second PCR, barcodes and Illumina adapters were added. CDR3 libraries were sequenced using an Illumina instrument. In the paper's pipeline: Vendor-provided pipelines were combined with custom analysis of raw data in R/Bioconductor under R version 3.3.0. Clonality, which ranges from 0 to 1, was calculated as the inverse of the normalised Shannon entropy across all productive clones. High-frequency clones were defined as the share of the repertoire taken up by the top 100 clones, keeping only clones that passed a 95% confidence test. Overlap between samples was measured with the Morisita-Horn index, while repertoire diversity was measured with the Simpson index. TCRdb's version of the immuneACCESS table is confined to in-frame rearrangements and falls short of the full clone set. An unresolved V gene accounts for under half of the shortfall where checked; the remainder is of unknown origin. Clone size and V and J calls were adopted from that table, with D and trimming inferred from the DNA. Within this sample are thousands of clones, with around 74% of them counted one time only. The ten largest account for approximately 8.2% of the sample.

The time point label for this specimen denotes: proximal margin of the surgical specimen (macroscopically non-inflamed). Adults with ileal or ileocolonic Crohn's disease for whom ileocolonic resection was indicated were considered eligible. Whole ileal mucosal biopsies were stored frozen at -80°C before DNA extraction. Genomic DNA was isolated from frozen whole biopsies using a TRizol-based method, and the DNA was quantified with a NanoDrop 2000 spectrophotometer. Details on this clone: This clone's antigen is unknown. Base qualities are not provided; no much larger clone lies one nucleotide away.

The chain joins TRBV28 to TRBJ2-7; 8 central nucleotides agree with TRBD2. This TCR was recovered from an adult with Crohn's disease. The sequencing sample was made of ileal tissue. The bases are TGTGCCAGCAGCCGCGGGGGGCGTGATGAGCAGTACTTC. Translated, it reads CASSRGGRDEQYF.